Here is one TCR beta chain with its context. The data were obtained in a study of blood T cell repertoires in COVID-19. Study background: Sites in the United States, Italy and Spain provided acute and convalescent COVID-19 samples. In each case, the material was cDNA or gDNA derived from T cells, B-cell-depleted T cells, or PBMCs.

Original methodology: It was from reference gene primer amplification that nucleated cell counts were estimated. Profiled with immunoSEQ multiplex PCR; TCRdb holds only in-frame clones, not every one. V and J calls and clone size are as listed in that table; D and trimming were resolved from the DNA. The sample holds some 91,000 clones, less than 90% seen once. Per germline, CDR1 SGHAT and CDR2 FQNNGV. The CDR3 has 14 residues. Trimming removed 5 bases from V and 5 bases from J, with 13 bases in between. The specimen was peripheral blood. This receptor was taken from a human donor in a cohort sampled during active COVID-19. The V and J genes are TRBV11-2 and TRBJ2-1, with D possibly being TRBD1 (6 bases). Here the CDR3 DNA reads TGTGCCAGCAGCCCGCGCTGGACAGACAATGAGCAGTTCTTC. Its protein is CASSPRWTDNEQFF.